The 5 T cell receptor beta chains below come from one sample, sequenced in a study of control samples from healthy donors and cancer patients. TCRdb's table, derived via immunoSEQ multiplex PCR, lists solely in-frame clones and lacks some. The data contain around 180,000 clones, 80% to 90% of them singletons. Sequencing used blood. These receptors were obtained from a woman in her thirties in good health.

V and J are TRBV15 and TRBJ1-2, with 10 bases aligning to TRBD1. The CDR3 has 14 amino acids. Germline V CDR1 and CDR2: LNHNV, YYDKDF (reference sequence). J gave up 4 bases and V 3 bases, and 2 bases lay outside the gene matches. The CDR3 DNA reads TGTGCCACCAGCAGGGGGGACAGGGGCTATGGCTACACCTTC. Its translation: CATSRGDRGYGYTF.

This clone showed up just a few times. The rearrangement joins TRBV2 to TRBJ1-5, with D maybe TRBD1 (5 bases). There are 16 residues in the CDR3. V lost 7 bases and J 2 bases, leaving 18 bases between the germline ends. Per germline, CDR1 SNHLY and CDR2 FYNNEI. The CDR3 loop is CASMHGGTRGNQPQHF. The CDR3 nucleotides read TGTGCCAGCATGCACGGGGGGACCAGGGGCAATCAGCCCCAGCATTTT.

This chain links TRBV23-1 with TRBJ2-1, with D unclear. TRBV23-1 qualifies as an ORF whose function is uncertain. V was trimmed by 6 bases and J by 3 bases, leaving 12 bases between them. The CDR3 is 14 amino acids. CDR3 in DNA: TGCGCCAGCAGGGTCGTACCCGACTACAATGAGCAGTTCTTC. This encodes CASRVVPDYNEQFF.

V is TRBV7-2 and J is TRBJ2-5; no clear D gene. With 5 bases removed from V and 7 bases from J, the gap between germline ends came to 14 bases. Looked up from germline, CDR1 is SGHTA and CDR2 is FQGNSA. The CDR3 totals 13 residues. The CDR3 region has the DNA TGTGCCAGCAGCCACCCGTCGACTGGGACCCAGTACTTC. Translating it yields CASSHPSTGTQYF.

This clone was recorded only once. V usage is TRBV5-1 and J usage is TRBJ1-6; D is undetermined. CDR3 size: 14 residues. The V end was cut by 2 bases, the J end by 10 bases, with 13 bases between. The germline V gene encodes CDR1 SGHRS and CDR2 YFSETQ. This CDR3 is CASSLRSSMSPLHF. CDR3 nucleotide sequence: TGCGCCAGCAGCTTACGGAGTTCGATGTCACCCCTCCACTTT.